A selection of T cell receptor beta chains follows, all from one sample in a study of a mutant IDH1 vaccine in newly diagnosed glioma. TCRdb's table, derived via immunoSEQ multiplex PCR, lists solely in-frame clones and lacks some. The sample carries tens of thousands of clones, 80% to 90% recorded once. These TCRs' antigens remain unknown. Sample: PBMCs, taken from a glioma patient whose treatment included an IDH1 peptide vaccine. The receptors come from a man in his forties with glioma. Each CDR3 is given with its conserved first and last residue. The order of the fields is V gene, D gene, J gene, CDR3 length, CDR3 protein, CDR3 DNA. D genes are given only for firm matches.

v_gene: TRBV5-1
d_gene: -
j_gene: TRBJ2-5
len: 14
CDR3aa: CASSLLGDMETQYF
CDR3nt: TGCGCCAGCAGCTTGCTTGGGGATATGGAGACCCAGTACTTC

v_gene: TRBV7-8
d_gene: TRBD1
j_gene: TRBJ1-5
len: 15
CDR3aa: CASSRGQGSNQPQHF
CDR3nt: TGTGCCAGCAGCCGCGGACAGGGGAGCAATCAGCCCCAGCATTTT

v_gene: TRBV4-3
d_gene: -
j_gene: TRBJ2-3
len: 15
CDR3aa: CASSQNPRGTDTQYF
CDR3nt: TGCGCCAGCAGCCAAAACCCCCGGGGCACAGATACGCAGTATTTT

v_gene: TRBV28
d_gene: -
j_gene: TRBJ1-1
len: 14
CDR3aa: CASSYEGWDTEAFF
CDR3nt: TGTGCCAGCAGTTACGAAGGGTGGGACACTGAAGCTTTCTTT

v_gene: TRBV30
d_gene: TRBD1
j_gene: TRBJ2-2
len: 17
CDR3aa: CAWSAITGARGPGELFF
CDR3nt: TGTGCCTGGAGTGCAATCACAGGGGCCCGGGGACCCGGGGAGCTGTTTTTT

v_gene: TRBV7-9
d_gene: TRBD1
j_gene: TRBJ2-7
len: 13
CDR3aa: CASSQGTDYEQYF
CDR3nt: TGTGCCAGCAGCCAGGGGACAGACTACGAGCAGTACTTC

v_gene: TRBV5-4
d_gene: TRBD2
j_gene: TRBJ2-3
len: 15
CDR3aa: CASSFASGGADTQYF
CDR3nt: TGTGCCAGCAGCTTCGCTAGCGGGGGCGCAGATACGCAGTATTTT

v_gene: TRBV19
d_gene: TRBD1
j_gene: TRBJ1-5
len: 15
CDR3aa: CASSIQDRVWQPQHF
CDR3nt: TGTGCCAGTAGTATCCAGGACAGGGTATGGCAGCCCCAGCATTTT

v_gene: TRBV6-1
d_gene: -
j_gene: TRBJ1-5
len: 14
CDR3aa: CASSEARGIRPQHF
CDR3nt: TGTGCCAGCAGTGAGGCTAGGGGGATCAGGCCCCAGCATTTT

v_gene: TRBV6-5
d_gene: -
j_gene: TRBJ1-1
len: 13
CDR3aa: CASNYRLNTEAFF
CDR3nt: TGTGCCAGCAACTATCGCCTGAACACTGAAGCTTTCTTT